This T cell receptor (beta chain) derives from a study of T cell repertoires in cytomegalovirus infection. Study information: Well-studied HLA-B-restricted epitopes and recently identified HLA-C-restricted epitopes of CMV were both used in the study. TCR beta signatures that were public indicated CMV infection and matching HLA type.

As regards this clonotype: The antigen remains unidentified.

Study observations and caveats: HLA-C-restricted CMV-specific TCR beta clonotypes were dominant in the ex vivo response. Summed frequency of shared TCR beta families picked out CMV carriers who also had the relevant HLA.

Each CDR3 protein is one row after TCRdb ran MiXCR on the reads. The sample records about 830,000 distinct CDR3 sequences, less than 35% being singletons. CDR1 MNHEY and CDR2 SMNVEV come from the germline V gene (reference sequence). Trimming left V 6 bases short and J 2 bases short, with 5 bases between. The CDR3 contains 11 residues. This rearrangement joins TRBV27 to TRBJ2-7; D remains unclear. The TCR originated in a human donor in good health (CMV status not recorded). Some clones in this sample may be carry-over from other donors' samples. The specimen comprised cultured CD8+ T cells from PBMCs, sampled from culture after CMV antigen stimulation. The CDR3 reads CASSTPYEQYF. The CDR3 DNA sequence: TGTGCCAGCAGCACCCCCTACGAGCAGTACTTC.